Given below is one TCR beta chain in context. The antigen is not known. This CDR3 has 13 amino acids. Germline values: CDR1 SGHTA, CDR2 FQGTGA. Between the trimmed V and J ends, which lost 5 bases and 3 bases, there was a span of 11 bases. Donors sampled were nominally healthy, though unrecorded immune exposures were likely. The data derive from a study of cytomegalovirus exposure and HLA in healthy donors. Study results and caveats: An ancestry cluster, one associated with Asian ancestry, reportedly showed fewer N-insertions than the approximately 670-donor mean in a later analysis.

Primers: 60 Vbeta forward and 13 Jbeta reverse. The table came from immunoSEQ multiplex PCR; TCRdb's copy has only in-frame clones and leaves some out. In the table there are 100,000 to 150,000 clones, around 76% of which are singletons. The source is a woman aged 45-59 years in good health and CMV-seronegative. V gene TRBV7-3 combines with J gene TRBJ2-7, with D possibly TRBD1 on 7 matching bases. What was sequenced was PBMCs. CDR3 protein: CASSPQGGYEQYF. The CDR3 DNA reads as TGTGCCAGCAGCCCTCAGGGGGGCTACGAGCAGTACTTC.